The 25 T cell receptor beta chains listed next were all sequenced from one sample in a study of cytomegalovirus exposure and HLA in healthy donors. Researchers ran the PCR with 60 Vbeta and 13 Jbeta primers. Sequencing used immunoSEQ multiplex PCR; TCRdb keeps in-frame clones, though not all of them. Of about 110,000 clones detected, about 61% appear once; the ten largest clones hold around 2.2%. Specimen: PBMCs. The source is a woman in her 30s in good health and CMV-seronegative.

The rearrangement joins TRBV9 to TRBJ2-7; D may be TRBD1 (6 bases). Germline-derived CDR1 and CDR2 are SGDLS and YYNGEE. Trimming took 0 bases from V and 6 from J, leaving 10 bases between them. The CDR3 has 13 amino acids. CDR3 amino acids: CASSVALGGEQYF. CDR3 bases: TGTGCCAGCAGCGTAGCTCTAGGGGGCGAGCAGTACTTC.

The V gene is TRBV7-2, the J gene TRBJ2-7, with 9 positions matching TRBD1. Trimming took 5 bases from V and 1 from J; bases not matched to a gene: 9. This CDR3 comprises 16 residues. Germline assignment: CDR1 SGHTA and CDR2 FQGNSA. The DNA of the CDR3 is TGTGCCAGCAGCCCATTTGGTGGGACAGGGTCCTACGAGCAGTACTTC. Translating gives CASSPFGGTGSYEQYF.

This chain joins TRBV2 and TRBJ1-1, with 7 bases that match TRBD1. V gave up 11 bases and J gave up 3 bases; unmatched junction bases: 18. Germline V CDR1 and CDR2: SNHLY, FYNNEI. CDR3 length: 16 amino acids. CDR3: CAPGGLRTGDDTEAFF. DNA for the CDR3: TGTGCCCCTGGGGGCCTTCGTACAGGGGACGACACTGAAGCTTTCTTT.

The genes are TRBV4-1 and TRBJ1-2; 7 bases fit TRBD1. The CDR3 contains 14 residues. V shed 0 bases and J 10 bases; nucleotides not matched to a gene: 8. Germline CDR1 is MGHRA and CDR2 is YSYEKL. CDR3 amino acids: CASSQELGQTYYTF. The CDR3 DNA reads TGCGCCAGCAGCCAAGAACTGGGACAGACCTACTACACCTTC.

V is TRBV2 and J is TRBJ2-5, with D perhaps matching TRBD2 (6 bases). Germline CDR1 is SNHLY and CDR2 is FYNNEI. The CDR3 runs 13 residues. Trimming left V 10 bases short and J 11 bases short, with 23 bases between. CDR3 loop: CAKSSVGGNEQYF. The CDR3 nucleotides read TGTGCCAAGTCATCCGTGGGGGGTAATGAGCAGTACTTC.

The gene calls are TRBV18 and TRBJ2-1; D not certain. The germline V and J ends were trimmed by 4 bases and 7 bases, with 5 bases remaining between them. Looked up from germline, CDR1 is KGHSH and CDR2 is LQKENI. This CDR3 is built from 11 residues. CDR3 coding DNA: TGTGCCAGCTCACTTGCGAATGAGCAGTTCTTC. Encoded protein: CASSLANEQFF.

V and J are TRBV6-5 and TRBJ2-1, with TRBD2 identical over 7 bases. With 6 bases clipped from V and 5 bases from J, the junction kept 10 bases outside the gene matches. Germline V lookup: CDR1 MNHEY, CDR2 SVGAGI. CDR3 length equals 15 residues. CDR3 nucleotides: TGTGCCAGCAGACCAAGCGGGATAAGGAACAATGAGCAGTTCTTC. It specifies CASRPSGIRNNEQFF.

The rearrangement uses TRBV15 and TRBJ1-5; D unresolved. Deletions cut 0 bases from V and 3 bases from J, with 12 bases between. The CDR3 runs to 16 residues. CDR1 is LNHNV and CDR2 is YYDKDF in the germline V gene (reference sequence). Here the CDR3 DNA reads TGTGCCACCAGCAGAGATATAAACAGAGACAATCAGCCCCAGCATTTT. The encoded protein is CATSRDINRDNQPQHF.

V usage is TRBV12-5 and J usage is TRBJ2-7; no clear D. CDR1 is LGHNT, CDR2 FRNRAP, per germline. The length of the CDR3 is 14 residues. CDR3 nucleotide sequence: TGTGCCCTACTCCTCCTCGGAGCGAGAAAAGAGCAGTACTTC. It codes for CALLLLGARKEQYF.

The CDR3 spells CSVAPKHTDTQYF. CDR3 coding DNA: TGCAGCGTTGCCCCGAAACATACAGATACGCAGTATTTT. J is TRBJ2-3 and V is TRBV29-1; no clear D gene. V shed 4 bases and J shed 3 bases, with 11 bases lying between them. Germline-derived CDR1 and CDR2 are SQVTM and ANQGSEA. This CDR3 spans 13 amino acids.

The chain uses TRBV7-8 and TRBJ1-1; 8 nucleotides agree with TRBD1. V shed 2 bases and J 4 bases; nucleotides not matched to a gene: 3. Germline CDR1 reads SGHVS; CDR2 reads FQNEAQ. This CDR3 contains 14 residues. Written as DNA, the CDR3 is TGTGCCAGCAGCTTACAGGGGGCTTCCACTGAAGCTTTCTTT. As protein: CASSLQGASTEAFF.

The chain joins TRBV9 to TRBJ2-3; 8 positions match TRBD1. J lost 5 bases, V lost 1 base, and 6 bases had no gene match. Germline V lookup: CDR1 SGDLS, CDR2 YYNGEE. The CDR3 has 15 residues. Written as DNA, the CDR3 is TGTGCCAGCAGCGTAAGCGGACAGGGAATAGATACGCAGTATTTT. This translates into CASSVSGQGIDTQYF.

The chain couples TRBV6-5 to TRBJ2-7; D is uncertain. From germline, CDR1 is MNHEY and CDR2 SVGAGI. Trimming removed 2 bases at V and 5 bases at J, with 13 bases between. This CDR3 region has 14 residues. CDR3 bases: TGTGCCAGCAGTTACAGTGAAGACACGAACGAGCAGTACTTC. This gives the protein CASSYSEDTNEQYF.

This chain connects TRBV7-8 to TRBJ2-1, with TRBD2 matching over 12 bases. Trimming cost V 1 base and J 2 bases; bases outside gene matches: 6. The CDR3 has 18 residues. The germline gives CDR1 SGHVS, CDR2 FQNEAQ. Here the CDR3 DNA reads TGTGCCAGCAGCTTAGGGCTAGCGGGAGGGCTAGCCTACAATGAGCAGTTCTTC. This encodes CASSLGLAGGLAYNEQFF.

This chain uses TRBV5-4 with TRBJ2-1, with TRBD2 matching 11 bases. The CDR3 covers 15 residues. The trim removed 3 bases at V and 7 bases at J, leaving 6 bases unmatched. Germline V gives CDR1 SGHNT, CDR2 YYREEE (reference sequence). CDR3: CASSSGTSGVNEQFF. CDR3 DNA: TGTGCCAGCAGCTCCGGGACTAGCGGAGTAAATGAGCAGTTCTTC. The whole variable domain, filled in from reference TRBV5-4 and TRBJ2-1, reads ETGVTQSPTHLIKTRGQQVTLRCSSQSGHNTVSWYQQALGQGPQFIFQYYREEENGRGNFPPRFSGLQFPNYSSELNVNALELDDSALYLCASSSGTSGVNEQFFGPGTRLTVL.

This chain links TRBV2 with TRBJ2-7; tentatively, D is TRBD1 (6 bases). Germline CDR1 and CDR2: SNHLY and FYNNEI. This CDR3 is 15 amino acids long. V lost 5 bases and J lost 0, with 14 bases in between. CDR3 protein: CASSYRENPSYEQYF. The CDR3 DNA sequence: TGTGCCAGCAGTTACAGGGAGAATCCCTCCTACGAGCAGTACTTC.

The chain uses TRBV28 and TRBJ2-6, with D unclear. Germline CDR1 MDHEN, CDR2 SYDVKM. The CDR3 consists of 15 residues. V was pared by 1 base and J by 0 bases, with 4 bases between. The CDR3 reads CASSLFSSGANVLTF. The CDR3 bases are TGTGCCAGCAGTTTATTCTCCTCTGGGGCCAACGTCCTGACTTTC.

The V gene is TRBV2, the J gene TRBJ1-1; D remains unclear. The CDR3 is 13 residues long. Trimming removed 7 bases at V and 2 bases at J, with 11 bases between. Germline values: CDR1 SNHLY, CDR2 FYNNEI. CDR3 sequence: CASTVGLNTEAFF. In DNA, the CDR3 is TGTGCCAGCACTGTCGGTCTCAACACTGAAGCTTTCTTT. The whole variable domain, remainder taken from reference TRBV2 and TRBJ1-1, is EPEVTQTPSHQVTQMGQEVILRCVPISNHLYFYWYRQILGQKVEFLVSFYNNEISEKSEIFDDQFSVERPDGSNFTLKIRSTKLEDSAMYFCASTVGLNTEAFFGQGTRLTVV.

DNA for the CDR3: TGTGCCAGCAGCGCGGGACAGGGGAACACTGAAGCTTTCTTT. This sequence encodes CASSAGQGNTEAFF. This chain connects TRBV9 to TRBJ1-1; 9 nucleotides match TRBD1. The CDR3 is 14 residues long. V dropped 3 bases and J dropped 1; count of bases not matched to a gene: 1. In germline, CDR1 is SGDLS, CDR2 YYNGEE.

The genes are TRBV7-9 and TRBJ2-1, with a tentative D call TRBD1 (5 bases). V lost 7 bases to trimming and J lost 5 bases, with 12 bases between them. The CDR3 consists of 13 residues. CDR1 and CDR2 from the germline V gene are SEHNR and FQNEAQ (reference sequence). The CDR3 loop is CASTRTPNNEQFF. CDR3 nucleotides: TGTGCCAGCACCCGGACACCCAACAATGAGCAGTTCTTC.

The CDR3 protein is CASSGDREYGYTF. CDR3 DNA sequence: TGTGCCAGCAGCGGGGACAGGGAATATGGCTACACCTTC. This chain connects TRBV7-3 to TRBJ1-2, with TRBD1 matching 9 bases. This CDR3 comprises 13 residues. CDR1 and CDR2 from the germline V gene are SGHTA and FQGTGA. V dropped 5 bases and J dropped 5; count of bases not matched to a gene: 3.

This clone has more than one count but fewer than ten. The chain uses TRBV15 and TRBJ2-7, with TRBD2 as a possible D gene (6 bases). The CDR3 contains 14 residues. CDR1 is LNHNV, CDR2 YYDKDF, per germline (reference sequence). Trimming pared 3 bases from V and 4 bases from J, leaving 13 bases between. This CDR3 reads CATSRGGSAYEQYF. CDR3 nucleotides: TGTGCCACCAGCAGGGGGGGATCGGCATACGAGCAGTACTTC.

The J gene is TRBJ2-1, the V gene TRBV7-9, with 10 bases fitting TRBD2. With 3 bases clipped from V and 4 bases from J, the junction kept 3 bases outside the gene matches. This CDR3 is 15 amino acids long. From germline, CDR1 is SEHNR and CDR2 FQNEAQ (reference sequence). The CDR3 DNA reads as TGTGCCAGCAGCTTCGGACTAGCGGTATACAATGAGCAGTTCTTC. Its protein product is CASSFGLAVYNEQFF.

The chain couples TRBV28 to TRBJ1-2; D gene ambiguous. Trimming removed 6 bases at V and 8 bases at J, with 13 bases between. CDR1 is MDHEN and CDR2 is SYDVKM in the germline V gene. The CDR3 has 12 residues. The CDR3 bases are TGTGCCAGCAGGCCGGAAGTGGAGGGCTACACCTTC. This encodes CASRPEVEGYTF.

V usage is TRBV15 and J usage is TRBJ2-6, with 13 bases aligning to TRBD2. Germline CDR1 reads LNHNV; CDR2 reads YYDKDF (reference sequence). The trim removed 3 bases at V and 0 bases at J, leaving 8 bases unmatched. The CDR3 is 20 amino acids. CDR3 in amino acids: CATSSIGGTSGVSGANVLTF. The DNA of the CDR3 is TGTGCCACCAGCAGTATTGGCGGGACTAGCGGGGTCTCTGGGGCCAACGTCCTGACTTTC.